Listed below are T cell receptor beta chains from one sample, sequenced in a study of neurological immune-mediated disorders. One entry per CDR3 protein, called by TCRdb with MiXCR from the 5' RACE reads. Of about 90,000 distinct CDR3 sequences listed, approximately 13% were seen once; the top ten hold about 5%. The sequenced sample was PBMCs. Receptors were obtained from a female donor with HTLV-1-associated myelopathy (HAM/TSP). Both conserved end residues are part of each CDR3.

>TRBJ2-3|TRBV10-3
CAIGSGGPVTDTQYF
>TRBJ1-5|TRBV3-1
CASSQGQIYSNQPQHF
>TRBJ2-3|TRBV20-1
CSAPTSGTDTQYF
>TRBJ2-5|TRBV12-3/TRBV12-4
CASSRGLAGRSTQYF
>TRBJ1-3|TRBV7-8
CASSLSLGPGNTIYF
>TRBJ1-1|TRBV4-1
CASSRTDRDGAEAFF
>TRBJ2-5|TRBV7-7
CASSLVGTPQETQYF
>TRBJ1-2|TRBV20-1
CSASDRWLDPNYGYTF
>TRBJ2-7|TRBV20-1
CSARGEIYEQYF
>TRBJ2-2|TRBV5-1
CASSPRDSRGAGELFF